One sample yielded the 21 T cell receptor beta chains listed below, sequenced in a study of glioma-infiltrating T cells after dendritic cell vaccination. The protocol was immunoSEQ multiplex PCR, while the TCRdb copy is restricted to in-frame clones and leaves out a portion. The sample holds around 100,000 clones, approximately 80% seen once. The input for sequencing was blood, taken before dendritic cell vaccination. These receptors all come from a human donor with glioblastoma.

V gene TRBV27 combines with J gene TRBJ1-6, with 8 bases that match TRBD1. The V gene's germline CDR1 is MNHEY and CDR2 SMNVEV (reference sequence). V gave up 4 bases and J gave up 6 bases; unmatched junction bases: 2. There are 14 residues in the CDR3. The CDR3 is CASSSGGRNSPLHF. CDR3 nucleotide sequence: TGTGCCAGCAGTTCAGGGGGCCGTAATTCACCCCTCCACTTT.

The J gene is TRBJ2-7, the V gene TRBV7-6; 10 nucleotides match TRBD2. V dropped 4 bases and J dropped 2; count of bases not matched to a gene: 2. This CDR3 is 14 amino acids long. From germline, CDR1 is SGHVS and CDR2 FNYEAQ. CDR3 DNA sequence: TGTGCCAGCAGCTCAGCGGGGGGGACCTACGAGCAGTACTTC. Translated, it gives CASSSAGGTYEQYF.

The V call is TRBV30, the J call TRBJ2-3, with TRBD1 matching 8 bases. CDR1 GTSNPN and CDR2 SVGIG come from the germline V gene (reference sequence). Losses at the gene ends were 4 bases for V and 4 bases for J; bases not matched to a gene: 10. This CDR3 is built from 15 residues. The CDR3 coding sequence is TGTGCCTGGACCCCTGGCCAGGGGGCCGCAGATACGCAGTATTTT. Protein product: CAWTPGQGAADTQYF.

This clone was counted once. The rearrangement links TRBV11-3 to TRBJ2-1; possible D gene TRBD1, 6 bases. Looked up from germline, CDR1 is SGHNT and CDR2 is YENEEA. The CDR3 length is 13 residues. Trimming stripped 0 bases from V and 13 bases from J, with 13 bases between. The CDR3 region is CASSLDVSDRQFF. The CDR3 coding sequence is TGTGCCAGCAGCTTAGATGTTTCGGACAGACAGTTCTTC.

The chain combines TRBV30 with TRBJ2-7, with 8 bases identical to TRBD2. This CDR3 is 15 amino acids long. V shed 0 bases, J shed 1 base, and the junction held 5 bases outside the gene matches. The germline V gene has CDR1 GTSNPN and CDR2 SVGIG (reference sequence). The CDR3 sequence: CAWSVPSGGSYEQYF. The CDR3 nucleotides are TGTGCCTGGAGTGTACCCAGCGGGGGTTCCTACGAGCAGTACTTC.

V gene TRBV19 combines with J gene TRBJ2-7; 10 nucleotides align to TRBD1. Germline CDR1 is LNHDA and CDR2 is SQIVND (reference sequence). V lost 5 bases and J lost 2; bases outside the gene matches: 6. CDR3 size: 15 residues. The CDR3, as DNA: TGTGCCAGTAGTGATCCGGGACAGGGGCCCTACGAGCAGTACTTC. It specifies CASSDPGQGPYEQYF.

The chain uses TRBV5-1 and TRBJ1-2; weak D call: TRBD1 (5 bases). The length of the CDR3 is 14 residues. Trimming took off 0 bases at V and 6 bases at J, with 12 bases between the two ends. The germline CDR1 and CDR2 sequences are SGHRS and YFSETQ. DNA for the CDR3: TGCGCCAGCAGCTTGGAGGCAGGGAGGGATGGCTACACCTTC. This encodes CASSLEAGRDGYTF.

The rearrangement uses TRBV5-4 and TRBJ2-5; possible D gene TRBD2, 6 bases. V was clipped by 4 bases and J by 5 bases, with 12 bases between them. This CDR3 region has 13 residues. Germline values: CDR1 SGHNT, CDR2 YYREEE (reference sequence). CDR3 coding DNA: TGTGCCAGCAGCAAAGGACTACCGGAGACCCAGTACTTC. The encoded protein is CASSKGLPETQYF.

This rearrangement joins TRBV5-4 to TRBJ1-4; the match to TRBD1 covers 8 bases. Germline-derived CDR1 and CDR2 are SGHNT and YYREEE (reference sequence). This CDR3 region has 17 residues. V was clipped by 0 bases and J by 2 bases; unmatched bases: 6. The CDR3 region is CASSLADRGSTNEKLFF. The CDR3 coding sequence is TGTGCCAGCAGCTTGGCCGACAGGGGAAGCACTAATGAAAAACTGTTTTTT.

The chain has TRBV30 and TRBJ1-1; D remains unclear. The V gene's germline CDR1 is GTSNPN and CDR2 SVGIG (reference sequence). This CDR3 has 12 residues. V gave up 3 bases and J gave up 0 bases, with 5 bases separating them. Here the CDR3 reads CAWREMNTEAFF. DNA for the CDR3: TGTGCCTGGAGAGAGATGAACACTGAAGCTTTCTTT.

The V and J genes are TRBV5-1 and TRBJ1-1; 7 nucleotides agree with TRBD1. After removal of 0 bases from V and 11 bases from J, the junction contained 10 bases not matched to a gene. Germline CDR1 reads SGHRS; CDR2 reads YFSETQ. The CDR3 spans 14 residues. DNA for the CDR3: TGCGCCAGCAGCTTGGGGACAGGCCTGTCATCTGCTTTCTTT. This codes for CASSLGTGLSSAFF.

The chain has TRBV11-3 and TRBJ2-5; TRBD1 is a possible D gene (6 bases). The CDR3 is 15 amino acids. The V gene's germline CDR1 is SGHNT and CDR2 YENEEA. V lost 2 bases and J 0 bases, leaving 10 bases between the germline ends. This CDR3 is CASSLRQAHQETQYF. The CDR3, as DNA: TGTGCCAGCAGCTTACGACAGGCACACCAAGAGACCCAGTACTTC.

V and J are TRBV30 and TRBJ1-6, with 11 bases identical to TRBD1. Germline assignment: CDR1 GTSNPN and CDR2 SVGIG (reference sequence). The V segment lost 3 bases and the J segment 6 bases; nucleotides outside the gene matches: 7. This CDR3 is built from 16 residues. CDR3 sequence: CAWSGTGGVGNSPLHF. The CDR3 nucleotides read TGTGCCTGGAGCGGGACAGGGGGAGTGGGTAATTCACCCCTCCACTTT. The variable domain in full, with the rest retrieved from reference TRBV30 and TRBJ1-6, is SQTIHQWPATLVQPVGSPLSLECTVEGTSNPNLYWYRQAAGRGLQLLFYSVGIGQISSEVPQNLSASRPQDRQFILSSKKLLLSDSGFYLCAWSGTGGVGNSPLHFGNGTRLTVT.

The chain employs TRBV5-4 and TRBJ2-1; 8 bases agree with TRBD2. This CDR3 comprises 15 residues. CDR1 SGHNT and CDR2 YYREEE come from the germline V gene (reference sequence). V lost 1 base, J lost 7 bases, and 7 bases stayed unmatched. Here the CDR3 reads CASSLSGGGYNEQFF. DNA for the CDR3: TGTGCCAGCAGCTTGTCCGGCGGGGGGTATAATGAGCAGTTCTTC.

CDR3 loop: CASSPAPGVEYEQYF. The CDR3, as DNA: TGTGCCAGCAGCCCAGCCCCAGGGGTGGAATACGAGCAGTACTTC. This chain uses TRBV14 with TRBJ2-7; D possibly corresponds to TRBD1 (6 bases). V dropped 4 bases and J dropped 4 bases, with 17 bases sitting between them. This CDR3 comprises 15 residues. From germline, CDR1 is SGHDN and CDR2 FVKESK.

This clone occurred once. The genes are TRBV4-3 and TRBJ2-1, with 8 bases that match TRBD1. This CDR3 spans 15 amino acids. CDR1 is LGHNA and CDR2 is YSLEER in the germline V gene. J was trimmed by 2 bases and V by 6 bases; bases with no gene match: 6. This chain's CDR3 is CASSDGTGPYNEQFF. CDR3 bases: TGCGCCAGCAGTGATGGGACAGGTCCCTACAATGAGCAGTTCTTC.

The chain links TRBV10-1 to TRBJ1-1; D unclear. Germline V CDR1 and CDR2: WNHNN, SYGVQD (reference sequence). The CDR3 consists of 13 residues. Trimming removed 1 base from V and 3 bases from J, with 6 bases in between. As DNA, the CDR3 is TGCGCCAGCAGTGAGTTGCGGGACACTGAAGCTTTCTTT. It yields the protein CASSELRDTEAFF.

The chain couples TRBV27 to TRBJ1-1; 11 bases are shared with TRBD1. The CDR3 has 14 amino acids. CDR1 is MNHEY, CDR2 SMNVEV, per germline (reference sequence). V was clipped by 6 bases and J by 5 bases; unmatched bases: 5. The CDR3 is CASRGGTGGTEAFF. CDR3 DNA: TGTGCCAGCAGGGGCGGGACAGGGGGAACTGAAGCTTTCTTT.

The V call is TRBV25-1, the J call TRBJ2-5; D remains unclear. Germline CDR1 and CDR2: MGHDK and SYGVNS. CDR3 size: 12 residues. V was clipped by 3 bases and J by 5 bases, with 7 bases between them. The DNA for the CDR3 is TGTGCCAGCAGTGACCCCCGGGAGACCCAGTACTTC. Translation gives CASSDPRETQYF.

The genes are TRBV7-9 and TRBJ2-5, with TRBD2 identical over 8 bases. CDR1 and CDR2 from the germline V gene are SEHNR and FQNEAQ (reference sequence). The CDR3 has 13 residues. V dropped 7 bases and J dropped 4; count of bases not matched to a gene: 5. CDR3 region: CASNGGGPETQYF. The CDR3 DNA is TGTGCCAGCAACGGCGGGGGGCCAGAGACCCAGTACTTC.

V usage is TRBV5-1 and J usage is TRBJ2-7, with 8 positions matching TRBD1. Germline CDR1 is SGHRS and CDR2 is YFSETQ. The CDR3 is made up of 15 amino acids. V was pared by 3 bases and J by 3 bases, with 8 bases of the junction left unmatched. The CDR3 is CASSSPGQAIYEQYF. CDR3 DNA: TGCGCCAGCAGCTCCCCGGGACAGGCCATCTACGAGCAGTACTTC. Filled out from reference TRBV5-1 and TRBJ2-7, the complete variable domain reads KAGVTQTPRYLIKTRGQQVTLSCSPISGHRSVSWYQQTPGQGLQFLFEYFSETQRNKGNFPGRFSGRQFSNSRSEMNVSTLELGDSALYLCASSSPGQAIYEQYFGPGTRLTVT.